A single sample gave rise to the 27 T cell receptor beta chains below, sequenced in a study of OX40 agonist ivuxolimab in advanced cancers. Generated by immunoSEQ multiplex PCR, the TCRdb table keeps only in-frame clones and is missing some. Among 90,000 to 100,000 clones, just under 85% were seen once, and the ten largest hold around 1.6%. The material sequenced was CD4+ or CD8+ T cells sorted from blood, taken in a trial of the OX40 agonist ivuxolimab. All receptors come from an adult with an advanced solid tumor such as melanoma, head and neck, liver or kidney cancer.

The V and J genes are TRBV18 and TRBJ1-4; D remains ambiguous. Germline CDR1 is KGHSH and CDR2 is LQKENI. The CDR3 sequence is 11 residues long. Trimming stripped 3 bases from V and 7 bases from J, with 3 bases between. The CDR3 DNA reads as TGTGCCAGCTCACCGGGTGAAAAACTGTTTTTT. Residues: CASSPGEKLFF.

The chain recombines TRBV16 with TRBJ1-2; D remains unclear. CDR1 and CDR2 from the germline V gene are KGHSY and FQNENV. The CDR3 contains 14 residues. The ends were cut back, 2 bases at V and 4 bases at J, with 11 bases in the middle. The CDR3 is CASSQGHTLYGYTF. DNA of the CDR3: TGTGCCAGCAGCCAAGGGCATACCCTCTATGGCTACACCTTC.

This clone was detected a few times. The chain links TRBV25-1 to TRBJ1-2; no firm D call. Germline V gives CDR1 MGHDK, CDR2 SYGVNS. The CDR3 is made up of 12 amino acids. V shed 6 bases and J shed 7 bases, with 12 bases lying between them. The CDR3 nucleotides read TGTGCCAGCAGGAAGGGAACTTTTGGCTACACCTTC. It codes for CASRKGTFGYTF.

This clone was seen a handful of times. The chain has TRBV7-9 and TRBJ1-2; TRBD1 might be the D (6 bases). The CDR3 has 14 amino acids. Trimming removed 6 bases at V and 1 base at J, with 12 bases between. Germline values: CDR1 SEHNR, CDR2 FQNEAQ (reference sequence). The CDR3 protein is CASRFVQGNYGYTF. For the CDR3, the DNA is TGTGCCAGCAGATTCGTACAGGGTAACTATGGCTACACCTTC.

Here the CDR3 reads CASSLRQYNEQFF. Written as DNA, the CDR3 is TGTGCCAGCAGCTTAAGACAGTACAATGAGCAGTTCTTC. This chain uses TRBV7-3 with TRBJ2-1; D is possibly TRBD1 (5 bases). The V end was cut by 1 base, the J end by 4 bases, with 5 bases between. The germline CDR1 and CDR2 sequences are SGHTA and FQGTGA. The CDR3 runs to 13 residues.

This clone was seen more than once but under ten times. This chain connects TRBV7-8 to TRBJ1-1; D remains ambiguous. CDR1 is SGHVS, CDR2 FQNEAQ, per germline. Trimming stripped 3 bases from V and 11 bases from J, with 16 bases between. This CDR3 contains 13 residues. Here the CDR3 reads CASSLGDLMSAFF. In DNA, the CDR3 is TGTGCCAGCAGCTTGGGAGATCTGATGTCCGCTTTCTTT.

This chain connects TRBV29-1 to TRBJ2-7; D might be TRBD2 (6 bases). The DNA matches TRBJ2-5 better at its end, which makes the J call doubtful. Germline V gives CDR1 SQVTM, CDR2 ANQGSEA. There are 11 residues in the CDR3. The CDR3 DNA is TGCAGCGTTGAAGAGACTAGGACCCAGTACTTC. Its translation: CSVEETRTQYF.

The V and J genes are TRBV11-1 and TRBJ1-1, with D tentatively TRBD1 (5 bases). V was pared by 1 base and J by 4 bases, with 10 bases between. This CDR3 has 14 amino acids. Looked up from germline, CDR1 is SGHAT and CDR2 is FQDESV (reference sequence). Here the CDR3 reads CASSLVRGGTEAFF. DNA for the CDR3: TGTGCCAGCAGCTTAGTAAGGGGTGGCACTGAAGCTTTCTTT.

The chain joins TRBV30 to TRBJ2-3; D is ambiguous. The CDR3 runs to 13 residues. The germline CDR1 and CDR2 sequences are GTSNPN and SVGIG (reference sequence). V was shortened by 7 bases and J by 0 bases, with 11 bases between the two germline ends. Here the CDR3 DNA reads TGTGCCTACACACGAAGTAGCACAGATACGCAGTATTTT. Amino acids: CAYTRSSTDTQYF.

The chain links TRBV9 to TRBJ1-2; D is unclear. CDR1 and CDR2 from the germline V gene are SGDLS and YYNGEE. The V end was cut by 6 bases, the J end by 4 bases, with 13 bases between. There are 13 residues in the CDR3. The CDR3 DNA reads TGTGCCAGCACCCAAGGGAAAGCCTATGGCTACACCTTC. It yields the protein CASTQGKAYGYTF.

This clone was found many times. The V call is TRBV19, the J call TRBJ1-4; the D gene is possibly TRBD1 (5 bases). V lost 2 bases, J lost 10 bases, and 20 bases lay in between. Per the germline V gene, CDR1 is LNHDA and CDR2 is SQIVND (reference sequence). The CDR3 is made up of 16 amino acids. CDR3 in DNA: TGTGCCAGTAGTATAAAGGGTGTAGCATGGGGCGGAAAACTGTTTTTT. Residues: CASSIKGVAWGGKLFF.

This chain uses TRBV19 with TRBJ2-1; 11 bases fit TRBD2. CDR1 and CDR2 (germline): LNHDA, SQIVND (reference sequence). With V trimmed by 6 bases and J by 3 bases, 4 bases remained unmatched. The CDR3 sequence is 15 residues long. Here the CDR3 DNA reads TGTGCCAGTAGAACCGGGACTAGCGGCTACAATGAGCAGTTCTTC. Its translation: CASRTGTSGYNEQFF.

The chain joins TRBV28 to TRBJ1-1; unclear D gene. The CDR3 contains 14 residues. Looked up from germline, CDR1 is MDHEN and CDR2 is SYDVKM. Between the trimmed V and J ends, which lost 6 bases and 0 bases, there was a span of 11 bases. The CDR3 DNA reads TGTGCCAGCAGCCTTATGAGGGTGAACACTGAAGCTTTCTTT. It is translated as CASSLMRVNTEAFF.

The V gene is TRBV4-2, the J gene TRBJ2-1, with 7 bases that match TRBD2. Looked up from germline, CDR1 is LGHNA and CDR2 is YNFKEQ. V lost 6 bases to trimming and J lost 9 bases; unmatched junction nucleotides: 11. The CDR3 has 14 residues. The CDR3 loop reads CASRGTRGITEQFF. CDR3 bases: TGTGCCAGCAGAGGGACGCGGGGGATCACTGAGCAGTTCTTC.

The V call is TRBV12-5, the J call TRBJ2-7, with TRBD1 matching over 7 bases. V shed 2 bases, J shed 4 bases, and the junction held 11 bases outside the gene matches. CDR1 and CDR2 (germline): LGHNT, FRNRAP. The CDR3 loop spans 16 amino acids. This CDR3 is CASGLLKLRTGYEQYF. CDR3 coding DNA: TGTGCTAGTGGTTTGCTCAAACTTCGGACAGGTTACGAGCAGTACTTC.

The chain carries TRBV28 and TRBJ1-4; 8 bases map to TRBD1. The CDR3 sequence is 16 residues long. Germline-derived CDR1 and CDR2 are MDHEN and SYDVKM. With V trimmed by 4 bases and J by 8 bases, 12 bases remained unmatched. CDR3 protein: CASSSDRGFFREKLFF. DNA for the CDR3: TGTGCCAGCAGTTCAGACAGGGGTTTTTTTAGGGAAAAACTGTTTTTT.

This clone was seen a single time. This chain joins TRBV27 and TRBJ2-2, with 9 nucleotides matching TRBD1. This CDR3 is built from 14 residues. J gave up 3 bases and V 6 bases, and 2 bases lay outside the gene matches. Germline loops: CDR1 MNHEY, CDR2 SMNVEV (reference sequence). CDR3 in DNA: TGTGCCAGCAGGGACAGGGGCGACACCGGGGAGCTGTTTTTT. It yields the protein CASRDRGDTGELFF.

The table lists this clone with a few counts. The V and J genes are TRBV20-1 and TRBJ2-7; D is ambiguous. Germline V CDR1 and CDR2: DFQATT, SNEGSKA (reference sequence). Trimming stripped 7 bases from V and 3 bases from J, with 7 bases between. CDR3 length: 10 amino acids. The CDR3 region has the DNA TGCAGTGTCCGCGGCTACGAGCAGTACTTC. Protein: CSVRGYEQYF.

The gene calls are TRBV2 and TRBJ2-1; D unresolved. This CDR3 is 12 amino acids long. Trimming took off 6 bases at V and 4 bases at J, with 7 bases between the two ends. Germline CDR1 and CDR2: SNHLY and FYNNEI. The CDR3 is CASSGSYNEQFF. CDR3 sequence (DNA): TGTGCCAGCAGCGGGTCTTACAATGAGCAGTTCTTC.

CDR3 region: CASTKRAGVPGGELFF. CDR3 nucleotides: TGTGCCAGCACCAAAAGGGCGGGAGTGCCGGGCGGGGAGCTGTTTTTT. The chain is built from TRBV28 and TRBJ2-2; 7 positions match TRBD2. The CDR3 is 16 residues long. Germline CDR1 MDHEN, CDR2 SYDVKM. Trimming at V came to 7 bases and at J to 7 bases, leaving 15 bases not matched to a gene. The whole variable domain, remainder taken from reference TRBV28 and TRBJ2-2, is DVKVTQSSRYLVKRTGEKVFLECVQDMDHENMFWYRQDPGLGLRLIYFSYDVKMKEKGDIPEGYSVSREKKERFSLILESASTNQTSMYLCASTKRAGVPGGELFFGEGSRLTVL.

This chain uses TRBV28 with TRBJ2-1; tentatively, D is TRBD1 (6 bases). The V end lost 5 bases, the J end lost 7 bases, and 15 bases lay between the germline ends. The CDR3 extends over 14 amino acids. Germline V CDR1 and CDR2: MDHEN, SYDVKM. CDR3 sequence reads: CASSPYSDRNEQFF. The CDR3 DNA follows: TGTGCCAGCAGTCCATACTCGGACAGAAATGAGCAGTTCTTC.

This chain uses TRBV5-4 with TRBJ2-3; TRBD1 is a possible D gene (6 bases). From germline, CDR1 is SGHNT and CDR2 YYREEE (reference sequence). Trimming stripped 2 bases from V and 3 bases from J, with 10 bases between. The CDR3 runs 14 residues. The CDR3 DNA reads TGTGCCAGCAGCTTTGGGCAGGGGACAGATACGCAGTATTTT. The encoded protein is CASSFGQGTDTQYF.

This clone has just a few counts. The V and J genes are TRBV6-1 and TRBJ1-1, with D unclear. This CDR3 contains 15 residues. The V end was cut by 8 bases, the J end by 4 bases, with 20 bases between. CDR1 and CDR2 (germline): MNHNS, SASEGT. CDR3 in amino acids: CASGASTSVGTEAFF. The CDR3 DNA reads TGTGCCAGCGGCGCATCTACCTCGGTCGGCACTGAAGCTTTCTTT.

The V gene is TRBV28, the J gene TRBJ1-4, with D uncertain. CDR3 length: 13 residues. Per the germline V gene, CDR1 is MDHEN and CDR2 is SYDVKM. The V and J ends lost 2 bases and 7 bases respectively, with 8 bases between them. CDR3 sequence: CASSLSSREKLFF. Here the CDR3 DNA reads TGTGCCAGCAGTTTAAGTAGTCGTGAAAAACTGTTTTTT.

The chain links TRBV7-2 to TRBJ1-2, with D perhaps TRBD1 (6 bases). Germline lookup yields CDR1 SGHTA and CDR2 FQGNSA. This CDR3 has 13 amino acids. Deletions cut 5 bases from V and 3 bases from J, with 10 bases between. CDR3 sequence: CASSHRTDYGYTF. The CDR3 coding sequence is TGTGCCAGCAGCCACAGGACAGACTATGGCTACACCTTC.

This chain links TRBV19 with TRBJ1-6; TRBD1 matches at 7 bases. The germline V gene encodes CDR1 LNHDA and CDR2 SQIVND (reference sequence). The V gene end was trimmed by 7 bases and the J gene end by 10 bases; junction bases not matched to a gene: 10. The CDR3 extends over 14 amino acids. The CDR3 loop reads CASTADRAGSPLHF. In DNA, the CDR3 is TGTGCCAGTACCGCCGACAGGGCCGGATCACCCCTCCACTTT.

The genes are TRBV5-6 and TRBJ1-1; the D is unclear. Germline CDR1 reads SGHDT; CDR2 reads YYEEEE. The germline V and J ends were trimmed by 2 bases and 2 bases, with 13 bases remaining between them. This CDR3 comprises 15 residues. The CDR3 is CASSFRSADNTEAFF. As DNA, the CDR3 is TGTGCCAGCAGCTTTCGATCCGCGGACAACACTGAAGCTTTCTTT. Full variable domain (rest looked up from reference TRBV5-6 and TRBJ1-1): DAGVTQSPTHLIKTRGQQVTLRCSPKSGHDTVSWYQQALGQGPQFIFQYYEEEERQRGNFPDRFSGHQFPNYSSELNVNALLLGDSALYLCASSFRSADNTEAFFGQGTRLTVV.